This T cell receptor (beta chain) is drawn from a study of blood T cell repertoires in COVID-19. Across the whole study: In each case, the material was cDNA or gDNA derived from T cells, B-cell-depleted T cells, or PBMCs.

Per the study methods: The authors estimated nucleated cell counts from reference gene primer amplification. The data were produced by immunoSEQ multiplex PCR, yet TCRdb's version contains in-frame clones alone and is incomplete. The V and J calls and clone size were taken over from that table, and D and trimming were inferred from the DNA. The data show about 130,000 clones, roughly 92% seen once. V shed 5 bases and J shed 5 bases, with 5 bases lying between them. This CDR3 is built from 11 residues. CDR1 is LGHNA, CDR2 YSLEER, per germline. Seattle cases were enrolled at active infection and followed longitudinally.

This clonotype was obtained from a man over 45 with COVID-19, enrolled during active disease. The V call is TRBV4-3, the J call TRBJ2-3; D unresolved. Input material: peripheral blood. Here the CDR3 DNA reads TGCGCCAGCAGCGGCCGAGATACGCAGTATTTT. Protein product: CASSGRDTQYF.